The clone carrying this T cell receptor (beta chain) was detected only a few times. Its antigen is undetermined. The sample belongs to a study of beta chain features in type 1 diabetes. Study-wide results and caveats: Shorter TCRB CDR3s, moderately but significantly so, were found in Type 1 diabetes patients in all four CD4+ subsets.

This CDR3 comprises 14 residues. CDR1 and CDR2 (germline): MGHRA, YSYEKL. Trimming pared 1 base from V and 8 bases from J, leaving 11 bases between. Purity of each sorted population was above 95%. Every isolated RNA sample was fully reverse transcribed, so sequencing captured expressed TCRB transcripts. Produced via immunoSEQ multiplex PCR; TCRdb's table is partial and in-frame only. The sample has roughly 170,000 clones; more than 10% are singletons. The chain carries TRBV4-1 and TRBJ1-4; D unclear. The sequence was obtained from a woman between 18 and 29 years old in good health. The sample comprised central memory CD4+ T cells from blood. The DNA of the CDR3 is TGCGCCAGCAGCCAAGCTTCCAATCAGGAAAAACTGTTTTTT. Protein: CASSQASNQEKLFF.